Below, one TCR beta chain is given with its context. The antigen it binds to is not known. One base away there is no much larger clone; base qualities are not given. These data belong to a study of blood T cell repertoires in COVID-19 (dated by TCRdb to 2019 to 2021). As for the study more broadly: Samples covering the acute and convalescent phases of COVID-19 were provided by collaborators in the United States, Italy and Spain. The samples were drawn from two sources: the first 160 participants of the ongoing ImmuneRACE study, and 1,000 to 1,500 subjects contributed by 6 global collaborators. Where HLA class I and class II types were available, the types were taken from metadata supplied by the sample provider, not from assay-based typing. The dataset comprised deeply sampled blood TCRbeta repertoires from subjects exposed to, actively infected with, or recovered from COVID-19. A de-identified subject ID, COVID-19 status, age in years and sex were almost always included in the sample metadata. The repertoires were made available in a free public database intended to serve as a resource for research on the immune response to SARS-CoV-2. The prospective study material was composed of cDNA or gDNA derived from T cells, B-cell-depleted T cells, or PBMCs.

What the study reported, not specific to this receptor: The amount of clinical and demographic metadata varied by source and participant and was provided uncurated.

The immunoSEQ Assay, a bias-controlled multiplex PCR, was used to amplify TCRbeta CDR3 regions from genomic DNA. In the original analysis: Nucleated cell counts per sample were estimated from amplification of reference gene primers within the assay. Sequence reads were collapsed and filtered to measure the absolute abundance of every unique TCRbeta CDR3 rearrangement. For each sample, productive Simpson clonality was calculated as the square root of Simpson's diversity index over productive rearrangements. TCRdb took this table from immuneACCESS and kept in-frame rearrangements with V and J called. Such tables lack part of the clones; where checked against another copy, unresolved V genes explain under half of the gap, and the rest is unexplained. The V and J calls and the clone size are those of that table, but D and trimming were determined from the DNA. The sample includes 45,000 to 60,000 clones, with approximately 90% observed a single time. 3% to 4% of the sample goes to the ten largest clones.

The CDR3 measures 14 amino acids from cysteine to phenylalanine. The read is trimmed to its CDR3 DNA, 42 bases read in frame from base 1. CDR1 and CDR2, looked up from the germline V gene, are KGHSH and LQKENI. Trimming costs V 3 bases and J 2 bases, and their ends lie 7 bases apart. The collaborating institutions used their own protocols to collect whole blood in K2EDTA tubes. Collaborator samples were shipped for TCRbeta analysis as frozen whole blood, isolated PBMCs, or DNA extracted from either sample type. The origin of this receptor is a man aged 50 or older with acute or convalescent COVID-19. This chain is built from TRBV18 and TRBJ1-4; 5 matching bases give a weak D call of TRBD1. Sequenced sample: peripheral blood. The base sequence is TGTGCCAGCTCACCCAGGGTGACTAATGAAAAACTGTTTTTT. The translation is CASSPRVTNEKLFF.